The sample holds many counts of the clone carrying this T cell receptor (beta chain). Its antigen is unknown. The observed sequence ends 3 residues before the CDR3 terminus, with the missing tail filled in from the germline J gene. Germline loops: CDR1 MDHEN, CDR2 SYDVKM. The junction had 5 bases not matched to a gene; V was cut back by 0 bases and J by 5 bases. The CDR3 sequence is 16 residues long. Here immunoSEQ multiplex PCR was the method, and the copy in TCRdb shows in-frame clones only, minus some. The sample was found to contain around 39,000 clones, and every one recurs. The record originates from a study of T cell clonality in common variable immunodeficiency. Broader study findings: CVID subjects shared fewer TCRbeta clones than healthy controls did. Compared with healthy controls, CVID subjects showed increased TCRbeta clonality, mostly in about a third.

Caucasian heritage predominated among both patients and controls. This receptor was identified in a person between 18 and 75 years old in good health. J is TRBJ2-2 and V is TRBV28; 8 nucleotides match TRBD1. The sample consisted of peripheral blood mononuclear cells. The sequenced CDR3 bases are TGTGCCAGCAGTTTATGGGGGACAGGAGATACCGGGGAG. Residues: CASSLWGTGDTGE. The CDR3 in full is CASSLWGTGDTGELFF.